This T cell receptor (beta chain) was profiled in a study of blood T cell repertoires in COVID-19. Study information: Spain, Italy and the United States supplied samples that represented acute and convalescent COVID-19.

The V gene's germline CDR1 is LGHNA and CDR2 YNFKEQ. The CDR3 is made up of 15 amino acids. The V end was cut by 3 bases, the J end by 0 bases, with 11 bases between. Sequencing was performed with immunoSEQ multiplex PCR; in TCRdb, only in-frame clones are kept and a portion is missing. The sample has 200,000 to 300,000 clones; 82% are singletons. The receptor was derived from a woman aged 70-85 years with acute or convalescent COVID-19. The chain combines TRBV4-2 with TRBJ1-2; D is perhaps TRBD1 (6 bases). The sample comprised peripheral blood. CDR3 residues: CASSQADSANYGYTF. The CDR3, as DNA: TGTGCCAGCAGCCAGGCGGACAGTGCTAACTATGGCTACACCTTC.